One sample yielded the 15 T cell receptor beta chains listed below, sequenced in a study of metastatic and nonmetastatic thyroid tumors (TCRdb year 2020). The method behind the library was PCR. The reads were generated on an Illumina HiSeq 4000. TCRdb trimmed the raw reads at Q25, called clones with MiXCR and kept productive beta chains. Recorded for this sample are some 20,000 clones; 20% to 25% of them occurred a single time. The ten largest clones add up to 71% of the sample. No treatment had been received by any patient before thyroid surgery. The sample consisted of blood. These receptors were collected from a male donor with papillary thyroid cancer or a benign thyroid nodule (not recorded which). Some clones in this sample may be carry-over from other donors' samples.

This clone was seen just once. The genes are TRBV4-1 and TRBJ1-2; 10 nucleotides agree with TRBD1. J was trimmed by 5 bases and V by 1 base; bases with no gene match: 4. The CDR3 covers 15 residues. Germline CDR1 and CDR2: MGHRA and YSYEKL. CDR3 nucleotide sequence: TGCGCCAGCAGCCAAGGGACAGGGGGAGGGTATGGCTACACCTTC. This encodes CASSQGTGGGYGYTF.

This sequence joins TRBV18 and TRBJ2-7; a weak D match, TRBD1 (6 bases). The V end was cut by 3 bases, the J end by 5 bases, with 14 bases between. In germline, CDR1 is KGHSH, CDR2 LQKENI. This CDR3 region has 14 residues. This chain's CDR3 is CASSPLGGTDEQYF. In DNA form, the CDR3 reads TGTGCCAGCTCACCTTTAGGGGGTACCGACGAGCAGTACTTC.

In this sample, this clone turned up many times. This clone may be a read error of a much larger clone one base away. V and J are TRBV6-1 and TRBJ2-3, with D uncertain. Germline-derived CDR1 and CDR2 are MNHNS and SASEGT. V shed 10 bases and J shed 8 bases, with 16 bases lying between them. The CDR3 is made up of 12 amino acids. The CDR3 sequence is CATGAGPGTQYF. In nucleotides, the CDR3 is TGTGCCACCGGTGCCGGGCCAGGTACGCAGTATTTT.

In this sample, this clone turned up a few times. Without the conserved terminal phenylalanine or tryptophan, this CDR3 likely stems from a read error. The V and J genes are TRBV6-1 and TRBJ2-7; D possibly uses TRBD1 or TRBD2 (5 bases each). The germline gives CDR1 MNHNS, CDR2 SASEGT. The CDR3 is 14 amino acids. V lost 8 bases, J lost 3 bases, and 17 bases lay in between. CDR3 nucleotides: TGTGCCAGCGTGTTCGGGACGGGGAACTACGAGCAGTACTTA. Translated: CASVFGTGNYEQYL.

The V call is TRBV5-4, the J call TRBJ2-6; no clear D gene. V lost 0 bases and J 4 bases, leaving 5 bases between the germline ends. Per the germline V gene, CDR1 is SGHNT and CDR2 is YYREEE (reference sequence). The CDR3 has 14 amino acids. CDR3 bases: TGTGCCAGCAGCTTGGGGTTCGGGGCCAACGTCCTGACTTTC. As protein: CASSLGFGANVLTF.

Many counts were recorded for this clone. V gene TRBV2 combines with J gene TRBJ2-7; possible D gene TRBD1, 6 bases. The CDR3 contains 12 residues. Germline CDR1 and CDR2: SNHLY and FYNNEI. Trimming shortened V by 4 bases and J by 3 bases, and 7 bases separated the two germline ends. CDR3 DNA: TGTGCCAGCAGTGGACAGGTCTACGAGCAGTACTTC. It yields the protein CASSGQVYEQYF. Combining the CDR3 with reference TRBV2 and TRBJ2-7 gives the whole variable domain EPEVTQTPSHQVTQMGQEVILRCVPISNHLYFYWYRQILGQKVEFLVSFYNNEISEKSEIFDDQFSVERPDGSNFTLKIRSTKLEDSAMYFCASSGQVYEQYFGPGTRLTVT.

This clone has ten or more counts. The V gene is TRBV2, the J gene TRBJ2-2; no definite D call. This CDR3 spans 14 amino acids. Germline values: CDR1 SNHLY, CDR2 FYNNEI. V was shortened by 8 bases and J by 7 bases, with 17 bases between the two germline ends. This CDR3 reads CASQPDETFGELFF. For the CDR3, the DNA is TGTGCCAGCCAACCTGACGAAACGTTCGGGGAGCTGTTTTTT.

This clone came up many times. This chain joins TRBV28 and TRBJ1-3, with 7 bases fitting TRBD1. The CDR3 totals 15 residues. J was trimmed by 4 bases and V by 6 bases; bases with no gene match: 9. The V gene's germline CDR1 is MDHEN and CDR2 SYDVKM. CDR3 residues: CASSQGQPAGNTIYF. CDR3 DNA: TGTGCCAGCAGCCAGGGACAGCCGGCAGGAAACACCATATATTTT.

The chain combines TRBV7-6 with TRBJ2-1, with 11 bases identical to TRBD2. The CDR3 extends over 17 amino acids. Trimming at V came to 4 bases and at J to 6 bases, leaving 11 bases not matched to a gene. Germline values: CDR1 SGHVS, CDR2 FNYEAQ. In DNA form, the CDR3 reads TGTGCCAGCAGCTCCACCCTACTAGCGGGAGATCGCAATGAGCAGTTCTTC. Amino acids: CASSSTLLAGDRNEQFF.

The V gene is TRBV20-1, the J gene TRBJ1-2; the D is unclear. The germline CDR1 and CDR2 sequences are DFQATT and SNEGSKA (reference sequence). The length of the CDR3 is 12 residues. Between the trimmed V and J ends, which lost 6 bases and 1 base, there was a span of 9 bases. The DNA for the CDR3 is TGCAGTGCCGTGGACGGTAACTATGGCTACACCTTC. Translated: CSAVDGNYGYTF.

Many counts were recorded for this clone. The V and J genes are TRBV28 and TRBJ2-7; D is uncertain. Germline V gives CDR1 MDHEN, CDR2 SYDVKM. V shed 4 bases and J shed 2 bases, with 6 bases lying between them. The CDR3 sequence is 12 residues long. CDR3 sequence (DNA): TGTGCCAGCAGTTCCTCAACCTACGAGCAGTACTTC. It encodes CASSSSTYEQYF.

The V gene is TRBV20-1, the J gene TRBJ2-5; TRBD2 might be the D (6 bases). V lost 0 bases and J 5 bases, leaving 16 bases between the germline ends. Germline V gene lookup returns CDR1 DFQATT and CDR2 SNEGSKA (reference sequence). This CDR3 is built from 15 residues. CDR3 in DNA: TGCAGTGCTAGAGATCTTGGGCAGGGACTGGAGACCCAGTACTTC. It yields the protein CSARDLGQGLETQYF.

This sequence joins TRBV5-1 and TRBJ2-7; TRBD2 agrees at 7 bases. The CDR3 spans 15 residues. Germline V lookup: CDR1 SGHRS, CDR2 YFSETQ. V shed 0 bases, J shed 7 bases, and the junction held 10 bases outside the gene matches. The CDR3 protein is CASSLEPSGAGEQYF. The CDR3 DNA follows: TGCGCCAGCAGCTTGGAGCCAAGCGGGGCCGGGGAGCAGTACTTC.

This clone appeared a single time. At one boundary the junction diverges from the germline segment, which might be a read error. CDR3 sequence reads: CASSYGPEQLF. The CDR3 DNA sequence: TGTGCCAGCAGCTACGGTCCTGAGCAGCTCTTC. The chain links TRBV11-2 to TRBJ2-1; D remains unclear. CDR3 size: 11 residues. Germline loops: CDR1 SGHAT, CDR2 FQNNGV.

This clone was counted at least ten times. The chain uses TRBV5-1 and TRBJ2-7; 10 nucleotides agree with TRBD1. This CDR3 comprises 16 residues. The germline V gene encodes CDR1 SGHRS and CDR2 YFSETQ. Germline trimming cut 3 bases from V and 2 bases from J; bases unmatched to any gene: 8. CDR3 sequence reads: CASSYSRDRGTYEQYF. DNA of the CDR3: TGCGCCAGCAGCTACTCACGGGACAGGGGAACCTACGAGCAGTACTTC. Variable domain in full (rest from reference TRBV5-1 and TRBJ2-7): KAGVTQTPRYLIKTRGQQVTLSCSPISGHRSVSWYQQTPGQGLQFLFEYFSETQRNKGNFPGRFSGRQFSNSRSEMNVSTLELGDSALYLCASSYSRDRGTYEQYFGPGTRLTVT.